This T cell receptor beta chain was recorded in a study of OX40 agonist ivuxolimab in advanced cancers. The germline CDR1 and CDR2 sequences are SEHNR and FQNEAQ (reference sequence). V was pared by 5 bases and J by 1 base, with 14 bases between. CDR3 length: 16 residues. Assay used: immunoSEQ multiplex PCR; TCRdb lists only in-frame clones, some missing. The table records over 45,000 clones, 79% of them present only once. The sequence derives from an adult with an advanced solid tumor such as melanoma, head and neck, liver or kidney cancer. The chain employs TRBV7-9 and TRBJ1-4; D might be TRBD1 (6 bases). The sequencing here drew on CD4+ or CD8+ T cells sorted from blood, taken in a trial of the OX40 agonist ivuxolimab. CDR3 region: CASSPKPGVTNEKLFF. The CDR3 nucleotides read TGTGCCAGCAGCCCAAAACCAGGGGTAACTAATGAAAAACTGTTTTTT.